This entry is about one T cell receptor beta chain. The antigen is undetermined. The data are from a study of cytomegalovirus exposure and HLA in healthy donors. In the study overall: The roughly 670 first-cohort repertoires and the approximately 110 validation repertoires shared the same platform, a later analysis reported.

Clones were read by immunoSEQ multiplex PCR, and TCRdb kept only the in-frame ones, dropping some. The data hold over 110,000 clones, with around 86% observed a single time. The V gene lost 2 bases and the J gene lost 5 bases, with 6 bases spanning the gap. The V gene's germline CDR1 is MNHEY and CDR2 SMNVEV (reference sequence). This CDR3 is built from 13 residues. General study results and limits: Rare TCR sequences dominated, though some public TCRs recurred in many donors.

The TCR sequence derives from a man in his late teens or twenties in good health and CMV-seropositive. The sequenced sample was PBMCs. The chain is built from TRBV27 and TRBJ1-4; TRBD1 is a possible D gene (6 bases). The chain's CDR3 is CASSLRGNEKLFF. CDR3 sequence (DNA): TGTGCCAGCAGTTTAAGGGGGAATGAAAAACTGTTTTTT.